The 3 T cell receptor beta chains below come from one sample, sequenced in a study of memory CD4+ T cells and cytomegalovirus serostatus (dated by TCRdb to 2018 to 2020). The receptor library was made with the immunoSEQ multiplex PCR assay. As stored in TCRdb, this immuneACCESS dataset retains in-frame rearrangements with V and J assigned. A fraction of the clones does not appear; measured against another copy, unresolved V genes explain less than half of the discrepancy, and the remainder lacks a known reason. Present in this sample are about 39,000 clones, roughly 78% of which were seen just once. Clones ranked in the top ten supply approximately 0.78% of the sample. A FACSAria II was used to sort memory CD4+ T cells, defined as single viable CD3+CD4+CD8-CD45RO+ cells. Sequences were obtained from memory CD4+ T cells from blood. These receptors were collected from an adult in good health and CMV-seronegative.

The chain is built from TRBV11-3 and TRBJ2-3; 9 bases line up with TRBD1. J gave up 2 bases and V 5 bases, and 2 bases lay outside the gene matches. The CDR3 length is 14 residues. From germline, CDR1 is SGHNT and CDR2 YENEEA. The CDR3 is CASSRTGATDTQYF. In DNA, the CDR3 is TGTGCCAGCAGCCGGACAGGGGCCACAGATACGCAGTATTTT.

Here the CDR3 reads CASALAGGPPDTQYF. CDR3 DNA sequence: TGTGCCAGCGCGCTAGCGGGGGGCCCCCCAGATACGCAGTATTTT. V is TRBV2 and J is TRBJ2-3, with TRBD2 identical over 11 bases. Germline V CDR1 and CDR2: SNHLY, FYNNEI. Losses at the gene ends were 8 bases for V and 4 bases for J; bases not matched to a gene: 8. The CDR3 is 15 amino acids.

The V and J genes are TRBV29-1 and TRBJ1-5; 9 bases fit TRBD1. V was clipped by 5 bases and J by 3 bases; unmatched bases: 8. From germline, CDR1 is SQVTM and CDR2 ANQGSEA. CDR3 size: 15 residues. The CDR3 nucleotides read TGCAGCGTTTCAATCGGACAGGGGTACAATCAGCCCCAGCATTTT. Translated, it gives CSVSIGQGYNQPQHF.